What follows describes a single T cell receptor beta chain. These data belong to a study of T cell changes during pregnancy in multiple sclerosis. The CDR3 sequence is 17 residues long. Germline-derived CDR1 and CDR2 are SGHTA and FQGTGA. V trimming: 1 base; J trimming: 1 base; junction bases outside the gene matches: 9. Repertoires were generated with immunoSEQ multiplex PCR, while TCRdb's copy carries only in-frame clones and drops some. Of about 47,000 clones in the sample, roughly 89% are singletons; the top ten hold less than 2%. The chain uses TRBV7-3 and TRBJ2-5; TRBD2 matches at 7 bases. Sequenced material: peripheral blood, taken in the first trimester of pregnancy. The sequence was obtained from a female donor with multiple sclerosis, enrolled in a pregnancy study. This chain's CDR3 is CASSLIGGGDGQETQYF. The CDR3 DNA reads TGTGCCAGCAGCTTAATCGGGGGAGGGGATGGCCAAGAGACCCAGTACTTC. Full variable domain (missing parts from reference TRBV7-3 and TRBJ2-5): GAGVSQTPSNKVTEKGKYVELRCDPISGHTALYWYRQSLGQGPEFLIYFQGTGAADDSGLPNDRFFAVRPEGSVSTLKIQRTERGDSAVYLCASSLIGGGDGQETQYFGPGTRLLVL.